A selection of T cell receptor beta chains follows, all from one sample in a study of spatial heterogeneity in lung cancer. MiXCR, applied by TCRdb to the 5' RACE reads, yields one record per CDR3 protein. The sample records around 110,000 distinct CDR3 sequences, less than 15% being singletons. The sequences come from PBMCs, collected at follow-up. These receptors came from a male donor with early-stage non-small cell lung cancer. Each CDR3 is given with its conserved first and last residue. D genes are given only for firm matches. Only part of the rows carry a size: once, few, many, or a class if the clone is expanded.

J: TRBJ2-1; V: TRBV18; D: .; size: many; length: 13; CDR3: CASSPIRGVEQFF; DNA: TGTGCCAGCTCACCGATCAGGGGGGTAGAGCAGTTCTTC
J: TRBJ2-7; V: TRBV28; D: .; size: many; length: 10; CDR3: CASSFREQYF; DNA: TGTGCCAGCAGTTTCAGAGAGCAGTACTTC
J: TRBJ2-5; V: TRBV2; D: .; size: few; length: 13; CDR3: CASSGDQQETQYF; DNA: TGTGCCAGCAGTGGGGACCAGCAAGAGACCCAGTACTTC
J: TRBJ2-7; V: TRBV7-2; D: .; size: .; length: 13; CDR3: CASSLRRVYEQYF; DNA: TGTGCCAGCAGCTTGCGCAGGGTGTACGAGCAGTACTTC
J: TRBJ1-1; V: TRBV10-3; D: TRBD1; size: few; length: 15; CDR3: CAIRTNTGGITEAFF; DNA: TGTGCCATCAGGACCAATACAGGGGGCATCACTGAAGCTTTCTTT
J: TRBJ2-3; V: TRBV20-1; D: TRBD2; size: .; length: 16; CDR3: CSAKRGGGAVTDTQYF; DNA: TGCAGTGCTAAGCGGGGCGGGGGGGCCGTGACAGATACGCAGTATTTT
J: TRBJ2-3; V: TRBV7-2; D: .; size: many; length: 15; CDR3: CASSPSGGAGDTQYF; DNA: TGTGCCAGCAGCCCGTCTGGGGGGGCGGGAGATACGCAGTATTTT
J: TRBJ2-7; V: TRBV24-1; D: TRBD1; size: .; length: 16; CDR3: CATSATDRGNPYEQYF; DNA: TGTGCCACCAGTGCTACGGACAGGGGGAACCCCTACGAGCAGTACTTC
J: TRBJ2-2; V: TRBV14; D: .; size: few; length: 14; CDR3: CASSRQGATGELFF; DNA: TGTGCCAGCAGCCGTCAAGGGGCGACCGGGGAGCTGTTTTTT
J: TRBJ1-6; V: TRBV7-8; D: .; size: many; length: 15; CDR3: CASSPGQSYNSPLHF; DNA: TGTGCCAGCAGCCCAGGGCAATCCTATAATTCACCCCTCCACTTT
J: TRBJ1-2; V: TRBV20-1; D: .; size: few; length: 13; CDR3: CSAEGPGDYGYTF; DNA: TGCAGTGCCGAGGGGCCGGGAGATTATGGCTACACCTTC
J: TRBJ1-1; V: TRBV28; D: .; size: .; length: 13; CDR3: CASRTRAGTEAFF; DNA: TGTGCCAGCCGCACCAGGGCCGGCACTGAAGCTTTCTTT
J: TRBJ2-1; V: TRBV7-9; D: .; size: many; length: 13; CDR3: CASSSPLGNEQFF; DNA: TGTGCCAGCAGCTCCCCCTTGGGGAATGAGCAGTTCTTC
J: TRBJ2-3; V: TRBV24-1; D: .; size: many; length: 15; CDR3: CATSDPGSGTDTQYF; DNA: TGTGCCACCAGTGACCCGGGGTCGGGCACAGATACGCAGTATTTT
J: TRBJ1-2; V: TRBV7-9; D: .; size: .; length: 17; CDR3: CASSLAAPGGANYGYTF; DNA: TGTGCCAGCAGCTTAGCAGCCCCCGGGGGTGCTAACTATGGCTACACCTTC
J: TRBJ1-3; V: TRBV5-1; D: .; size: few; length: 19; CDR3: CASSWREAPTVFSGNTIYF; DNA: TGCGCCAGCAGCTGGAGAGAGGCTCCGACAGTGTTCTCTGGAAACACCATATATTTT
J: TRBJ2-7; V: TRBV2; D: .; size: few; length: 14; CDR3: CASNPGTLSYEQYF; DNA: TGTGCCAGCAATCCCGGGACACTCTCCTACGAGCAGTACTTC
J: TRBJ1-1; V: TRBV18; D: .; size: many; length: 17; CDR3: CASSPQWGRGMNTEAFF; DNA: TGTGCCAGCTCACCACAATGGGGGCGCGGGATGAACACTGAAGCTTTCTTT
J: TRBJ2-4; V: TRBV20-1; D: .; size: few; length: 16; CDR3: CSARDSLRGVKNIQYF; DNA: TGCAGTGCTAGAGATTCTCTTCGGGGAGTCAAAAACATTCAGTACTTC
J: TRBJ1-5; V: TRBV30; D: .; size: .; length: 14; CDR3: CAWSPGPSNQPQHF; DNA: TGTGCCTGGAGCCCGGGACCGAGCAATCAGCCCCAGCATTTT
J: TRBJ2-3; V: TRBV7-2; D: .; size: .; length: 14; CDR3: CASSLRASTDTQYF; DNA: TGTGCCAGCAGCTTAAGGGCTAGCACAGATACGCAGTATTTT
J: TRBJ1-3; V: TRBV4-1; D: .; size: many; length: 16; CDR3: CASSRVAATSGNTIYF; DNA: TGCGCCAGCAGCCGAGTAGCCGCTACCTCTGGAAACACCATATATTTT
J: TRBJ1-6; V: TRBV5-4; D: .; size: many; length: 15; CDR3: CASSLVGGNNSPLHF; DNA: TGTGCCAGCAGCTTGGTCGGAGGGAATAATTCACCCCTCCACTTT
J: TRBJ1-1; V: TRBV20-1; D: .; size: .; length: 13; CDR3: CSASLSVHTEAFF; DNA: TGCAGTGCTAGTCTTTCAGTGCACACTGAAGCTTTCTTT
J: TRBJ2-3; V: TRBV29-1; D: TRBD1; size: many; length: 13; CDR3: CSAEGQGAGTQYF; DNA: TGCAGCGCCGAAGGACAGGGGGCAGGTACGCAGTATTTT
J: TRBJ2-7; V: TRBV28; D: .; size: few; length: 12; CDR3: CASTRGDREQYF; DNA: TGTGCCTCCACCAGAGGGGACCGCGAGCAGTACTTC
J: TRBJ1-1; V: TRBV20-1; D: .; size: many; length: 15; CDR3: CSAKHSKKMNTEAFF; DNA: TGCAGTGCTAAGCACAGTAAAAAAATGAACACTGAAGCTTTCTTT
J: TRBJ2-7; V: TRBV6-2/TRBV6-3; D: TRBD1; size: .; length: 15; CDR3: CASSLLGQGSYEQYF; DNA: TGTGCCAGCAGCCTGCTTGGACAGGGGTCCTACGAGCAGTACTTC
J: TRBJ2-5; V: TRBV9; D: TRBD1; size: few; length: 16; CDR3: CASSVGTGGLQETQYF; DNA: TGTGCCAGCAGCGTAGGGACAGGGGGTTTACAAGAGACCCAGTACTTC
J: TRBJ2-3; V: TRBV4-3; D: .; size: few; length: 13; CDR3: CASSQLTSGTQYF; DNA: TGCGCCAGCAGCCAACTGACCAGCGGTACGCAGTATTTT
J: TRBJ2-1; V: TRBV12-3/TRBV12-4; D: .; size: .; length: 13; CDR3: CASSSSRLHEQFF; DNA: TGTGCCAGCAGTTCCTCCCGCCTACATGAGCAGTTCTTC
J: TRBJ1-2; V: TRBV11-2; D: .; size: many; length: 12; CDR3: CASSSDNYGYTF; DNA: TGTGCCAGCAGCTCTGACAATTATGGCTACACCTTC
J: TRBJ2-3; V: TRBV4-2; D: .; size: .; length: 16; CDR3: CASSQDGPQSTDTQYF; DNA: TGTGCCAGCAGCCAAGACGGCCCCCAAAGCACAGATACGCAGTATTTT
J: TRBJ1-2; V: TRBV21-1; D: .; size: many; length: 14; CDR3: CASSNRPPDYGYTF; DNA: TGTGCCAGCAGCAACAGGCCCCCGGACTATGGCTACACCTTC
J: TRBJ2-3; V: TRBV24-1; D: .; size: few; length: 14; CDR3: CATSDPGRGDTQYF; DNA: TGTGCCACCAGTGATCCCGGAAGGGGGGATACGCAGTATTTT
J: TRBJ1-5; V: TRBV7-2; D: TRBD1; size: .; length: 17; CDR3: CASSLTIQTGTNQPQHF; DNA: TGTGCCAGCAGCCTCACCATCCAGACAGGGACCAATCAGCCCCAGCATTTT
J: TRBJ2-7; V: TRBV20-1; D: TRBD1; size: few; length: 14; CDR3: CSAGTGVTSYEQYF; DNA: TGCAGTGCTGGGACAGGGGTGACCTCCTACGAGCAGTACTTC
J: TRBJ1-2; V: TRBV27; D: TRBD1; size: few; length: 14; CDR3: CASSSGTGYYGYTF; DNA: TGTGCCAGCAGTTCTGGGACAGGCTACTATGGCTACACCTTC
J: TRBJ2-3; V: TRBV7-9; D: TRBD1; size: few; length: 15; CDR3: CASSLQGGVTDTQYF; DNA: TGTGCCAGCAGCCTACAGGGGGGTGTGACAGATACGCAGTATTTT
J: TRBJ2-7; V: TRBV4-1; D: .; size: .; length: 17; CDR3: CASSQDRTVRGTYEQYF; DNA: TGCGCCAGCAGCCAAGATAGGACAGTTAGGGGTACCTACGAGCAGTACTTC
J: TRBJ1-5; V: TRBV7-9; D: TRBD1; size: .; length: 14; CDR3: CASSYGQGGQPQHF; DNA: TGTGCCAGCAGCTATGGACAGGGTGGTCAGCCCCAGCATTTT
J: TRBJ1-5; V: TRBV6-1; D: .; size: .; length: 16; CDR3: CASTLNPRGSNQPQHF; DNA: TGTGCCAGCACCCTTAACCCTCGCGGCAGCAATCAGCCCCAGCATTTT
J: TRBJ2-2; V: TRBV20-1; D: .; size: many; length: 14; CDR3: CSARGQVNTGELFF; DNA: TGCAGTGCTAGAGGCCAGGTGAACACCGGGGAGCTGTTTTTT
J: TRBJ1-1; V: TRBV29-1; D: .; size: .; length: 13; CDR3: CSVERVSNTEAFF; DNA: TGCAGCGTTGAGAGGGTCTCGAACACTGAAGCTTTCTTT
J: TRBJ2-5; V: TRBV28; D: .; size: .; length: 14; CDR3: CASSFWTNSETQYF; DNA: TGTGCCAGCAGTTTCTGGACTAATTCAGAGACCCAGTACTTC